This T cell receptor beta chain was observed in a study of T cell responses to AZD1222 COVID-19 vaccine. Sequencing used immunoSEQ multiplex PCR; TCRdb keeps in-frame clones, though not all of them. The data contain some 98,000 clones, 88% of them singletons. This clone is medium-sized within its sample. This material consisted of peripheral blood, taken 28 days after the second AZD1222 dose. The receptor was isolated from an adult who received the AZD1222 COVID-19 vaccine.

The CDR3 reads CASMGQGNNQHF. CDR3 DNA: TGTGCCAGCATGGGACAGGGGAACAATCAGCATTTT. The chain employs TRBV2 and TRBJ1-5; 10 nucleotides match TRBD1. The CDR3 consists of 12 residues. V lost 7 bases and J lost 13; bases outside the gene matches: 7. CDR1 and CDR2 (germline): SNHLY, FYNNEI.